This TCR beta chain was identified in a study of monozygotic twins with inflammatory bowel disease. Through template switching, UMIs that included a 6-nucleotide sample barcode were added. TCRdb reprocessed the 5' RACE reads, with one entry per CDR3 protein and no DNA. The data show under 350,000 distinct CDR3 sequences, and the top ten clones hold about 5%. CDR3 length: 15 amino acids. Germline V gene data show CDR1 as MNHEY and CDR2 as SVGAGI. This receptor was taken from a human donor with ulcerative colitis or Crohn's disease, or a healthy co-twin of an affected twin (not recorded which). The V call is TRBV6-5, the J call TRBJ2-7. The sample comprised blood. CDR3 amino acids: CASSYSSLGTYEQYF.